This TCR beta chain emerged from a study of T cells in Graves' hyperthyroidism and ophthalmopathy. This clonotype was seen repeatedly, ten times or more. The length of the CDR3 is 17 residues. Losses at the gene ends were 2 bases for V and 1 base for J; bases not matched to a gene: 10. Germline values: CDR1 SGHAT, CDR2 FQNNGV. RNA transcripts served as the template for amplifying TCR beta CDR3 regions. Primed by the HTBI set, a first-round RT-PCR was run on the TCR CDR3. TCRdb ran MiXCR on the multiplex PCR reads and lists one entry per CDR3 protein. The top ten hold 29% of the sample, which has some 490,000 distinct CDR3 sequences, 15% to 20% seen once.

The receptor's source is a woman between 25 and 40 years old with Graves' ophthalmopathy. The genes are TRBV11-2 and TRBJ1-1; 7 bases align to TRBD1. The specimen was blood. CDR3 DNA sequence: TGTGCCAGCAGCTTAACGAGGGGGCAAATAACGAACACTGAAGCTTTCTTT. It is translated as CASSLTRGQITNTEAFF.